This T cell receptor beta chain emerged from a study of blood T cell repertoires in COVID-19. Study in general: COVID-19 samples collected from the United States, Italy and Spain covered acute and convalescent phases. Nucleic acid was either cDNA or gDNA, and it came from T cells, B-cell-depleted T cells, or PBMCs.

Trimming removed 3 bases from V and 4 bases from J, with 6 bases in between. The CDR3 runs to 12 residues. Germline V lookup: CDR1 SGHTA, CDR2 FQGNSA. Original processing methods: The authors estimated nucleated cell counts from reference gene primer amplification. Sequenced by immunoSEQ multiplex PCR; TCRdb stores in-frame clones only, minus some. Clonal size and the V and J genes are those of that table, whereas D and trimming came from the DNA. The table lists 120,000 to 150,000 clones, roughly 90% of them singletons, with 1.5% to 2% in the top ten. This clonotype originated in a human donor in a cohort sampled during active COVID-19. The chain links TRBV7-2 to TRBJ2-5; D not resolved. Sequenced sample: peripheral blood. CDR3: CASSFSRETQYF. The CDR3 DNA reads TGTGCCAGCAGCTTTTCGCGAGAGACCCAGTACTTC.